A single sample is the source of the 32 T cell receptor beta chains below, sequenced in a study of OX40 agonist ivuxolimab in advanced cancers. The assay was immunoSEQ multiplex PCR, and TCRdb's table has in-frame clones only and misses some. The sample records tens of thousands of clones, under 90% being singletons. Sequencing was performed on CD4+ or CD8+ T cells sorted from blood, taken in a trial of the OX40 agonist ivuxolimab. The receptors were sampled from an adult with an advanced solid tumor such as melanoma, head and neck, liver or kidney cancer.

This chain links TRBV5-6 with TRBJ1-2; TRBD1 is a possible D gene (5 bases). Trimming took off 4 bases at V and 5 bases at J, with 21 bases between the two ends. The CDR3 extends over 16 amino acids. Germline V gene data show CDR1 as SGHDT and CDR2 as YYEEEE. CDR3 DNA: TGTGCCAGCAGCCCGGGGTGGGACCCCTTAAATTATGGCTACACCTTC. Protein: CASSPGWDPLNYGYTF.

The chain's CDR3 is CASSLGTRGGTVNTEAFF. CDR3 DNA sequence: TGTGCCAGCAGCTTAGGAACCCGGGGTGGAACGGTGAACACTGAAGCTTTCTTT. V usage is TRBV7-9 and J usage is TRBJ1-1; D call uncertain. Trimming cost V 1 base and J 0 bases, with 18 bases left between them. The germline gives CDR1 SEHNR, CDR2 FQNEAQ (reference sequence). CDR3 size: 18 residues.

The rearrangement links TRBV11-2 to TRBJ1-6; D call uncertain. Germline assignment: CDR1 SGHAT and CDR2 FQNNGV. Trimming took off 1 base at V and 7 bases at J, with 2 bases between the two ends. CDR3 size: 12 residues. CDR3 DNA: TGTGCCAGCAGCTTAGGAAATTCACCCCTCCACTTT. It yields the protein CASSLGNSPLHF.

The count of this clone is one. This chain connects TRBV30 to TRBJ1-2; D might be TRBD1 (5 bases). V was shortened by 2 bases and J by 5 bases, with 15 bases between the two germline ends. The CDR3 has 14 residues. The V gene's germline CDR1 is GTSNPN and CDR2 SVGIG (reference sequence). CDR3 bases: TGTGCCTGGAGTAGGGTAGGGGTATTATATGGCTACACCTTC. Translation: CAWSRVGVLYGYTF.

V and J are TRBV7-3 and TRBJ2-4; possibly TRBD1 or TRBD2 for D (7 bases each). This CDR3 region has 15 residues. The V gene lost 5 bases and the J gene lost 5 bases, with 16 bases spanning the gap. Germline values: CDR1 SGHTA, CDR2 FQGTGA. The CDR3 region is CASSPGGGFENIQYF. The CDR3 coding sequence is TGTGCCAGCAGCCCAGGGGGGGGGTTTGAAAACATTCAGTACTTC.

This rearrangement joins TRBV29-1 to TRBJ2-5, with D perhaps matching TRBD1 (5 bases). This CDR3 contains 13 residues. The V gene's germline CDR1 is SQVTM and CDR2 ANQGSEA. V lost 3 bases, J lost 2 bases, and 10 bases lay in between. The chain's CDR3 is CSVDPRQQETQYF. The CDR3 bases are TGCAGCGTTGACCCCCGACAGCAAGAGACCCAGTACTTC.

This sequence joins TRBV7-9 and TRBJ2-1; TRBD2 matches 8 bases. J lost 9 bases, V lost 10 bases, and 20 bases had no gene match. Germline lookup yields CDR1 SEHNR and CDR2 FQNEAQ (reference sequence). The CDR3 sequence is 16 residues long. CDR3 nucleotides: TGTGCCACCCGGGGGACGGGGGGGTCAAATGATGGTGAGCAGTTCTTC. Residues: CATRGTGGSNDGEQFF.

V usage is TRBV7-2 and J usage is TRBJ1-4; D gene ambiguous. V was clipped by 2 bases and J by 0 bases, with 13 bases between them. CDR1 is SGHTA, CDR2 FQGNSA, per germline. There are 17 residues in the CDR3. In nucleotides, the CDR3 is TGTGCCAGCAGCTTATCCTTTGGTCCTGCAACTAATGAAAAACTGTTTTTT. Protein: CASSLSFGPATNEKLFF.

A few counts support this clone. The chain carries TRBV5-6 and TRBJ2-3; TRBD2 aligns across 9 bases. Germline CDR1 and CDR2: SGHDT and YYEEEE. J was trimmed by 2 bases and V by 2 bases; bases with no gene match: 3. CDR3 length: 15 amino acids. CDR3 sequence: CASSFAGGTTDTQYF. As DNA, the CDR3 is TGTGCCAGCAGCTTTGCGGGGGGGACCACAGATACGCAGTATTTT.

J is TRBJ1-6 and V is TRBV6-1; D ambiguous. Germline V gives CDR1 MNHNS, CDR2 SASEGT. The CDR3 loop spans 13 amino acids. V dropped 10 bases and J dropped 6 bases, with 13 bases sitting between them. CDR3 DNA sequence: TGTGCCACCATACTCCAGGTTAATTCACCCCTCCACTTT. Translation: CATILQVNSPLHF.

The chain combines TRBV18 with TRBJ1-1; TRBD1 matches at 8 bases. The CDR3 totals 14 residues. V shed 4 bases, J shed 4 bases, and the junction held 5 bases outside the gene matches. The germline V gene encodes CDR1 KGHSH and CDR2 LQKENI. Here the CDR3 DNA reads TGTGCCAGCTCACTCGGAACAGGGGGCACTGAAGCTTTCTTT. Its translation is CASSLGTGGTEAFF.

The chain carries TRBV6-1 and TRBJ1-2; D gene unclear. CDR3 size: 14 residues. The V gene lost 4 bases and the J gene lost 4 bases, with 13 bases spanning the gap. Germline V gene lookup returns CDR1 MNHNS and CDR2 SASEGT. The CDR3 DNA reads as TGTGCCAGCAGTGGATCCGCCCACAGCTATGGCTACACCTTC. It yields the protein CASSGSAHSYGYTF.

The rearrangement links TRBV15 to TRBJ1-1, with unresolved D. V lost 0 bases and J 1 base, leaving 12 bases between the germline ends. Germline V gene sequence: CDR1 LNHNV, CDR2 YYDKDF (reference sequence). The CDR3 has 16 amino acids. CDR3 residues: CATSRDPQGWNTEAFF. CDR3 DNA sequence: TGTGCCACCAGCAGAGATCCCCAAGGTTGGAACACTGAAGCTTTCTTT.

The V call is TRBV6-1, the J call TRBJ2-1; D perhaps matches TRBD2 (6 bases). The CDR3 extends over 15 amino acids. V lost 3 bases and J lost 0, with 9 bases in between. Germline values: CDR1 MNHNS, CDR2 SASEGT. The CDR3: CASSERGNSYNEQFF. DNA of the CDR3: TGTGCCAGCAGTGAGCGGGGTAACTCCTACAATGAGCAGTTCTTC.

The CDR3 here is CASRRGAGHGETQYF. CDR3 nucleotides: TGCGCCAGCAGACGAGGGGCGGGCCATGGGGAGACCCAGTACTTC. This chain links TRBV5-1 with TRBJ2-5; D tentatively reads TRBD1 or TRBD2 (5 bases each). V was pared by 5 bases and J by 5 bases, with 19 bases between. The CDR3 runs to 15 residues. Germline V gene data show CDR1 as SGHRS and CDR2 as YFSETQ.

J is TRBJ1-6 and V is TRBV18; D unclear. The CDR3 is 14 amino acids. Germline CDR1 reads KGHSH; CDR2 reads LQKENI. The V and J ends lost 6 bases and 3 bases respectively, with 9 bases between them. CDR3 nucleotides: TGTGCCAGCTCCGACCGGGGCTATAATTCACCCCTCCACTTT. Translated: CASSDRGYNSPLHF.

The chain has TRBV30 and TRBJ1-2; no definite D call. Germline CDR1 GTSNPN, CDR2 SVGIG (reference sequence). The V end was cut by 1 base, the J end by 4 bases, with 10 bases between. The CDR3 spans 13 residues. CDR3 region: CAWSEQVSYGYTF. CDR3 bases: TGTGCCTGGAGTGAGCAGGTATCCTATGGCTACACCTTC. Based on the CDR3 plus reference TRBV30 and TRBJ1-2, the full variable domain is SQTIHQWPATLVQPVGSPLSLECTVEGTSNPNLYWYRQAAGRGLQLLFYSVGIGQISSEVPQNLSASRPQDRQFILSSKKLLLSDSGFYLCAWSEQVSYGYTFGSGTRLTVV.

The CDR3 DNA reads as TGTGCCAGTAGTATTGTGAGAGGGGGAAGGGGGAAACTACACAAAGCTTTCTTT. Protein sequence: CASSIVRGGRGKLHKAFF. The V gene is TRBV19, the J gene TRBJ1-1; D possibly corresponds to TRBD1 (6 bases). Deletions cut 3 bases from V and 9 bases from J, with 29 bases between. Per germline, CDR1 LNHDA and CDR2 SQIVND (reference sequence). The length of the CDR3 is 18 residues.

The J gene is TRBJ1-1, the V gene TRBV2; D is unresolved. The germline V gene has CDR1 SNHLY and CDR2 FYNNEI. V was cut by 5 bases and J by 1 base, with 8 bases left in between. This CDR3 has 13 residues. The CDR3 DNA reads as TGTGCCAGCAGTACCACACAGAACACTGAAGCTTTCTTT. This gives the protein CASSTTQNTEAFF.

This chain connects TRBV6-5 to TRBJ2-5; D is ambiguous. This CDR3 is built from 14 residues. Between the trimmed V and J ends, which lost 6 bases and 4 bases, there was a span of 15 bases. Looked up from germline, CDR1 is MNHEY and CDR2 is SVGAGI. The CDR3 protein is CASSKTVEIETQYF. The DNA for the CDR3 is TGTGCCAGCAGCAAGACTGTTGAGATAGAGACCCAGTACTTC.

The J gene is TRBJ1-1, the V gene TRBV5-1; unclear D gene. Germline values: CDR1 SGHRS, CDR2 YFSETQ. This CDR3 is 18 amino acids long. V was shortened by 0 bases and J by 1 base, with 19 bases between the two germline ends. CDR3 in DNA: TGCGCCAGCAGCTTGGGCGGGATCGGAACTAGAACGAACACTGAAGCTTTCTTT. It is translated as CASSLGGIGTRTNTEAFF.

The J gene is TRBJ1-5, the V gene TRBV6-5; D unclear. The CDR3 runs 12 residues. In germline, CDR1 is MNHEY, CDR2 SVGAGI. Trimming cost V 6 bases and J 9 bases, with 12 bases left between them. The CDR3 coding sequence is TGTGCCAGCAGCCAGTCGGCGGGGCCCCAGCATTTT. As protein: CASSQSAGPQHF.

This chain's CDR3 is CASSPGSNYGYTF. DNA of the CDR3: TGCGCCAGCAGCCCGGGATCTAACTATGGCTACACCTTC. V and J are TRBV5-1 and TRBJ1-2, with D uncertain. CDR3 length equals 13 residues. Germline CDR1 and CDR2: SGHRS and YFSETQ. Trimming took 4 bases from V and 0 from J, leaving 7 bases between them.

The gene calls are TRBV7-2 and TRBJ1-3; D call uncertain. The CDR3 sequence is 11 residues long. The germline gives CDR1 SGHTA, CDR2 FQGNSA. V gave up 1 base and J gave up 5 bases, with 0 bases separating them. The CDR3 reads CASSLGNTIYF. CDR3 sequence (DNA): TGTGCCAGCAGCTTAGGAAACACCATATATTTT.

This chain links TRBV6-1 with TRBJ1-6; D unresolved. The CDR3 extends over 14 amino acids. V was pared by 8 bases and J by 0 bases, with 8 bases between. Germline lookup yields CDR1 MNHNS and CDR2 SASEGT. The CDR3 nucleotides read TGTGCCAGCGGCAGGTCCTCCTATAATTCACCCCTCCACTTT. Translating it yields CASGRSSYNSPLHF.

The V call is TRBV11-2, the J call TRBJ1-4, with a weak D call TRBD1 (5 bases). Looked up from germline, CDR1 is SGHAT and CDR2 is FQNNGV. The CDR3 contains 13 residues. V lost 1 base and J lost 14, with 14 bases in between. Written as DNA, the CDR3 is TGTGCCAGCAGCTTAGTAGTGGGCCAGGGCCTGTTTTTT. Its protein is CASSLVVGQGLFF.

The rearrangement links TRBV7-2 to TRBJ2-1; D unclear. The CDR3 runs to 15 residues. V lost 3 bases to trimming and J lost 0 bases, with 9 bases between them. The germline V gene encodes CDR1 SGHTA and CDR2 FQGNSA. In DNA form, the CDR3 reads TGTGCCAGCAGCTTTAGGATAAGCTCCTACAATGAGCAGTTCTTC. Translation gives CASSFRISSYNEQFF.

The chain employs TRBV25-1 and TRBJ2-5, with 7 bases aligning to TRBD1. The CDR3 sequence is 15 residues long. Losses at the gene ends were 1 base for V and 1 base for J; bases not matched to a gene: 3. CDR1 and CDR2 from the germline V gene are MGHDK and SYGVNS. The CDR3 DNA reads TGTGCCAGCAGTGAATCCGGGACAGTCCAAGAGACCCAGTACTTC. Amino acid sequence: CASSESGTVQETQYF.

V and J are TRBV5-1 and TRBJ2-5, with 9 bases lining up with TRBD1. Trimming cost V 4 bases and J 5 bases; bases outside gene matches: 9. CDR1 is SGHRS, CDR2 YFSETQ, per germline. This CDR3 has 15 amino acids. The CDR3 loop reads CASSIGQGILETQYF. The CDR3 region has the DNA TGCGCCAGCAGCATCGGACAGGGGATTTTGGAGACCCAGTACTTC. The variable domain in full, completed from reference TRBV5-1 and TRBJ2-5, reads KAGVTQTPRYLIKTRGQQVTLSCSPISGHRSVSWYQQTPGQGLQFLFEYFSETQRNKGNFPGRFSGRQFSNSRSEMNVSTLELGDSALYLCASSIGQGILETQYFGPGTRLLVL.

This chain uses TRBV5-4 with TRBJ2-7; 8 bases align to TRBD2. In germline, CDR1 is SGHNT, CDR2 YYREEE (reference sequence). Unmatched junction bases numbered 5, after V lost 4 bases and J lost 2 bases. The CDR3 contains 14 residues. The CDR3 DNA is TGTGCCAGCAGCAAGAGCGGGGGAGCCTACGAGCAGTACTTC. This codes for CASSKSGGAYEQYF. The entire variable domain, with the rest obtained from reference TRBV5-4 and TRBJ2-7, is as follows: ETGVTQSPTHLIKTRGQQVTLRCSSQSGHNTVSWYQQALGQGPQFIFQYYREEENGRGNFPPRFSGLQFPNYSSELNVNALELDDSALYLCASSKSGGAYEQYFGPGTRLTVT.

The chain links TRBV5-1 to TRBJ1-2; 8 bases map to TRBD1. The CDR3 has 14 amino acids. With V trimmed by 4 bases and J by 8 bases, 10 bases remained unmatched. Germline V CDR1 and CDR2: SGHRS, YFSETQ. CDR3 nucleotides: TGCGCCAGCAGCATGGACAGGGCTTCAGAGGGCTACACCTTC. This codes for CASSMDRASEGYTF. Based on the CDR3 plus reference TRBV5-1 and TRBJ1-2, the full variable domain is KAGVTQTPRYLIKTRGQQVTLSCSPISGHRSVSWYQQTPGQGLQFLFEYFSETQRNKGNFPGRFSGRQFSNSRSEMNVSTLELGDSALYLCASSMDRASEGYTFGSGTRLTVV.

About this clone: Distinct nucleotide sequences in the sample also encode this CDR3. The chain employs TRBV15 and TRBJ2-7; possible D gene TRBD2, 6 bases. Trimming removed 0 bases from V and 6 bases from J, with 9 bases in between. The CDR3 loop spans 13 amino acids. From germline, CDR1 is LNHNV and CDR2 YYDKDF (reference sequence). The CDR3 DNA reads as TGTGCCACCAGCAGAGATGCCGGGGGCGAGCAGTACTTC. It encodes CATSRDAGGEQYF.